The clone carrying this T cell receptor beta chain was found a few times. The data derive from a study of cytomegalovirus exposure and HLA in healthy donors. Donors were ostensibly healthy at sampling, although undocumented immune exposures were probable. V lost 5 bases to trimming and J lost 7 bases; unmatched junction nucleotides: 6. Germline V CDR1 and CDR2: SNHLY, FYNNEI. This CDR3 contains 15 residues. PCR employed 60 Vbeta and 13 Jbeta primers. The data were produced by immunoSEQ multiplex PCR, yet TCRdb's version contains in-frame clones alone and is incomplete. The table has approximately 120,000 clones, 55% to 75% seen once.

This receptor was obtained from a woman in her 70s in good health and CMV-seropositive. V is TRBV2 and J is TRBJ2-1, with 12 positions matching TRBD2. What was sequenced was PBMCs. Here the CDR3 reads CASSKGLAGRNEQFF. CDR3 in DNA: TGTGCCAGCAGTAAAGGACTAGCGGGGCGGAATGAGCAGTTCTTC. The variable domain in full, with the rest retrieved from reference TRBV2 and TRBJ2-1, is EPEVTQTPSHQVTQMGQEVILRCVPISNHLYFYWYRQILGQKVEFLVSFYNNEISEKSEIFDDQFSVERPDGSNFTLKIRSTKLEDSAMYFCASSKGLAGRNEQFFGPGTRLTVL.